This TCR beta chain originates from a study of blood T cell repertoires in COVID-19. This CDR3 is 12 amino acids long. V lost 2 bases and J 8 bases, leaving 10 bases between the germline ends. Germline loops: CDR1 SGHKS, CDR2 YYEKEE (reference sequence). The data were produced by immunoSEQ multiplex PCR, yet TCRdb's version contains in-frame clones alone and is incomplete. The sample has some 69,000 clones, nearly 80% seen once. The chain is built from TRBV5-5 and TRBJ1-2; D remains unclear. The sequenced sample was peripheral blood. The TCR comes from a human donor in a cohort sampled during active COVID-19. CDR3 sequence reads: CASSFEGWGYTF. CDR3 nucleotides: TGTGCCAGCAGCTTCGAGGGTTGGGGCTACACCTTC.